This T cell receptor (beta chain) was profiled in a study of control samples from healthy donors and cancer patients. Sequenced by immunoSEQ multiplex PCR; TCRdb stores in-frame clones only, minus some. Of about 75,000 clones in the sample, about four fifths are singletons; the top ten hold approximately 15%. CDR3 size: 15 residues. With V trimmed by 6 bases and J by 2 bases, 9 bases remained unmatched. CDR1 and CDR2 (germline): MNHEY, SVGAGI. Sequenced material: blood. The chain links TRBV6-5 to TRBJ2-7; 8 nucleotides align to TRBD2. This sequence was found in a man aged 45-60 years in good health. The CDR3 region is CASSRLSGTAYEQYF. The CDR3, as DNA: TGTGCCAGCAGCCGTCTTAGCGGGACTGCCTACGAGCAGTACTTC.